Below, one T cell receptor beta chain is given with its context. The antigen it recognizes is unknown. Per-base qualities were not stored, and no clone one base away is much larger. The CDR3 spans 14 residues, from the cysteine through the phenylalanine. Only the CDR3 DNA stays, 42 bases, in frame from base 1. Trimming removed 0 bases from V and 1 base from J, leaving 8 bases between the germline ends. Looking up the germline V gene (reference sequence) yields CDR1 DFQATT and CDR2 SNEGSKA. The data stem from a study of response to subunit inactivated influenza vaccine (dated by TCRdb to 2016 to 2019). Context from the whole study: Deep quantitative T cell receptor repertoire profiling was used in the study to track responses to a trivalent subunit inactivated influenza vaccine. General study outcomes and caveats: It was suggested by the authors that each seasonal influenza vaccination may recruit only a limited number of new T cells.

Library preparation used RT-PCR. Sequencer: Illumina HiSeq 2500. Clones were called with MiXCR by TCRdb after fastp trimmed the public reads at Q25, and only in-frame beta chains were retained. Rows with a matching CDR3 protein are joined into one entry that keeps the most common DNA and genes. The sample yields under 750,000 distinct CDR3 sequences; approximately 10% were counted once. The top ten clones comprise approximately 10% of the sample. Material: PBMCs from blood, obtained on the day of vaccination. Here the chain combines TRBV20-1 and TRBJ2-3; the D gene cannot be resolved reliably. The receptor's source is a man in his fifties or sixties who received an inactivated influenza vaccine. Donor details come from another sample of the same person, matched by shared clones. The CDR3: CSAREPRGTDTQYF. The DNA sequence follows: TGCAGTGCTAGAGAACCAAGGGGCACAGATACGCAGTATTTT.